Following are 17 T cell receptor beta chains from one sample sequenced in a study of blood T cells in healthy people across ages. Then a second PCR, running roughly 6 to 12 cycles, was carried out with a sample-barcoded 5' primer and a J-beta primer mix. TCRdb fed the 5' RACE reads into MiXCR, producing one record per CDR3 protein. The sample has around 1,600,000 distinct CDR3 sequences, 40% to 45% seen once. The sample was blood. The source of these receptors is a woman aged 18-35 years in good health.

This sequence joins TRBV9 and TRBJ2-7; D is uncertain. The ends were cut back, 0 bases at V and 6 bases at J, with 13 bases in the middle. CDR1 is SGDLS, CDR2 YYNGEE, per germline. The CDR3 runs to 14 residues. The CDR3 sequence: CASSVGPALGEQYF. The CDR3 nucleotides read TGTGCCAGCAGCGTAGGGCCAGCTCTGGGCGAGCAGTACTTC.

A few counts support this clonotype. The chain joins TRBV7-9 to TRBJ2-1; the D is unclear. Deletions cut 6 bases from V and 0 bases from J, with 12 bases between. Germline CDR1 SEHNR, CDR2 FQNEAQ (reference sequence). This CDR3 spans 15 amino acids. CDR3 sequence reads: CASSLLAPSYNEQFF. DNA for the CDR3: TGTGCCAGCAGTCTCCTCGCGCCCTCCTACAATGAGCAGTTCTTC. The variable domain in full, with the rest retrieved from reference TRBV7-9 and TRBJ2-1, is DTGVSQNPRHKITKRGQNVTFRCDPISEHNRLYWYRQTLGQGPEFLTYFQNEAQLEKSRLLSDRFSAERPKGSFSTLEIQRTEQGDSAMYLCASSLLAPSYNEQFFGPGTRLTVL.

The chain carries TRBV9 and TRBJ2-7; 7 bases fit TRBD2. V trimming: 3 bases; J trimming: 4 bases; junction bases outside the gene matches: 13. The CDR3 is 16 residues long. The germline V gene has CDR1 SGDLS and CDR2 YYNGEE. CDR3 DNA: TGTGCCAGCAGCGGCGGGGAGCGGGGAACGAGATACGAGCAGTACTTC. Translation gives CASSGGERGTRYEQYF.

As concerns this clonotype: This may be a read error: a much more frequent sequence differs by one nucleotide. This sequence joins TRBV3-1 and TRBJ2-3; 9 bases are shared with TRBD2. Germline V gene data show CDR1 as LGHDT and CDR2 as YNNKEL (reference sequence). CDR3 length: 17 residues. The CDR3 sequence is CTSSQEAAGGPGDTQYF. The CDR3 region has the DNA TGTACCAGCAGCCAAGAGGCCGCGGGGGGGCCTGGTGATACGCAGTATTTT.

The chain has TRBV12-5 and TRBJ1-1; 8 positions agree with TRBD1. J was trimmed by 6 bases and V by 4 bases; bases with no gene match: 10. The CDR3 length is 15 residues. Germline CDR1 reads LGHNT; CDR2 reads FRNRAP. The CDR3 loop is CASGSPGTGVSEAFF. In DNA, the CDR3 is TGTGCTAGTGGTTCCCCGGGGACAGGTGTCTCTGAAGCTTTCTTT.

About this clonotype itself: A read error is possible here, since a much larger clone lies one base away. This chain joins TRBV29-1 and TRBJ2-1; D ambiguous. The J call may not be correct, given that the DNA end is closer to TRBJ2-7. Germline V gene sequence: CDR1 SQVTM, CDR2 ANQGSEA. The CDR3 runs to 13 residues. The CDR3 here is CSVEGRAYNEQYF. The CDR3 nucleotides read TGCAGCGTTGAGGGAAGGGCCTACAATGAGCAGTACTTC.

This sequence joins TRBV12-3 or TRBV12-4 and TRBJ2-7; D is unresolved. The CDR3 is made up of 12 amino acids. V was trimmed by 6 bases and J by 11 bases, leaving 17 bases between them. CDR3: CASRQGSHEKYF. As DNA, the CDR3 is TGTGCCAGCAGGCAAGGATCGCACGAAAAGTACTTC.

This rearrangement joins TRBV20-1 to TRBJ1-5; D is uncertain. Germline V gives CDR1 DFQATT, CDR2 SNEGSKA (reference sequence). The CDR3 has 16 amino acids. V lost 0 bases and J 2 bases, leaving 14 bases between the germline ends. The CDR3 DNA reads as TGCAGTGCTAGAGATTTCGAACTCGGCGGCAATCAGCCCCAGCATTTT. It encodes CSARDFELGGNQPQHF.

There are a few counts of this clonotype. This chain links TRBV5-4 with TRBJ2-7; D uncertain. This CDR3 comprises 12 residues. Per the germline V gene, CDR1 is SGHNT and CDR2 is YYREEE (reference sequence). V was trimmed by 3 bases and J by 7 bases, leaving 11 bases between them. Here the CDR3 DNA reads TGTGCCAGCAGCTGGGGATACAATGAGCAGTACTTC. Its protein is CASSWGYNEQYF.

This clonotype appeared a few times. J is TRBJ2-1 and V is TRBV2; D is perhaps TRBD2 (6 bases). The CDR3 loop spans 15 amino acids. Trimming stripped 6 bases from V and 2 bases from J, with 14 bases between. CDR1 and CDR2 from the germline V gene are SNHLY and FYNNEI. The CDR3 here is CASRAVSGAYNEQFF. The CDR3 coding sequence is TGTGCCAGCAGGGCAGTTAGCGGAGCCTACAATGAGCAGTTCTTC.

This chain connects TRBV13 to TRBJ1-2; 8 nucleotides line up with TRBD1. The V gene end was trimmed by 5 bases and the J gene end by 4 bases; junction bases not matched to a gene: 9. The CDR3 contains 15 residues. Germline V gene lookup returns CDR1 PRHDT and CDR2 FYEKMQ (reference sequence). The CDR3: CASSQSGQGAYGYTF. CDR3 DNA sequence: TGTGCCAGCAGCCAGTCAGGGCAGGGGGCCTATGGCTACACCTTC. The full variable domain, with the rest looked up from reference TRBV13 and TRBJ1-2, is AAGVIQSPRHLIKEKRETATLKCYPIPRHDTVYWYQQGPGQDPQFLISFYEKMQSDKGSIPDRFSAQQFSDYHSELNMSSLELGDSALYFCASSQSGQGAYGYTFGSGTRLTVV.

On this clonotype: At one boundary the junction diverges from the germline segment, which might be a read error. The V gene is TRBV6-5, the J gene TRBJ1-1, with D unclear. The CDR3 runs 13 residues. Germline values: CDR1 MNHEY, CDR2 SVGAGI. CDR3 amino acids: CASSDSMVTEAFF. CDR3 in DNA: TGTGCCAGCAGTGACTCGATGGTTACTGAAGCTTTCTTT.

This chain connects TRBV12-3 or TRBV12-4 to TRBJ1-2; D is ambiguous. V was cut by 6 bases and J by 0 bases, with 29 bases left in between. The CDR3 length is 20 residues. In DNA form, the CDR3 reads TGTGCCAGCAGATGGACGCGCCGGCATCTCCTTGTCCATACTAACTATGGCTACACCTTC. Protein product: CASRWTRRHLLVHTNYGYTF.

The sample holds a few counts of this clonotype. The rearrangement links TRBV6-6 to TRBJ1-1, with D uncertain. Germline CDR1 is MNHNY and CDR2 is SVGAGI (reference sequence). This CDR3 region has 15 residues. Trimming removed 0 bases from V and 5 bases from J, with 13 bases in between. The CDR3 region has the DNA TGTGCCAGCAGTTACTCGACGGGGTCGGGTACTGAAGCTTTCTTT. Protein sequence: CASSYSTGSGTEAFF.

This clonotype was seen more than once but under ten times. The chain joins TRBV28 to TRBJ2-7; D remains unclear. Trimming stripped 2 bases from V and 0 bases from J, with 8 bases between. The CDR3 covers 14 residues. CDR1 MDHEN and CDR2 SYDVKM come from the germline V gene. The CDR3 loop reads CASSLKVRSYEQYF. The CDR3 DNA reads as TGTGCCAGCAGTTTAAAAGTTCGCTCCTACGAGCAGTACTTC.

This chain uses TRBV12-3 or TRBV12-4 with TRBJ1-3; TRBD1 might be the D (6 bases). CDR3 length equals 16 residues. Trimming removed 7 bases at V and 3 bases at J, with 19 bases between. CDR3 in amino acids: CASKAFGTRGGNTIYF. Here the CDR3 DNA reads TGTGCCAGCAAAGCCTTCGGGACAAGAGGTGGAAACACCATATATTTT.

The CDR3 sequence: CASSLSLTSGIGETQYF. The CDR3 coding sequence is TGCGCCAGCAGCTTGTCCTTGACTAGCGGGATCGGAGAGACCCAGTACTTC. This chain uses TRBV5-1 with TRBJ2-5; the match to TRBD2 covers 11 bases. The CDR3 spans 17 residues. CDR1 SGHRS and CDR2 YFSETQ come from the germline V gene. Trimming at V came to 1 base and at J to 4 bases, leaving 9 bases not matched to a gene.